The present T cell receptor (beta chain) was sequenced within a study of T cells in Graves' hyperthyroidism and ophthalmopathy (dated by TCRdb to between 2018 and 2021). Notes on the research overall: Peripheral blood was sampled at the time of initial diagnosis, prior to any treatment. TCR V-J signatures able to tell the groups apart were searched for in a discovery cohort of approximately 95 patients, of whom over 40 had Graves' ophthalmopathy and some 60 had stable Graves' hyperthyroidism. Prospective prediction of ophthalmopathy was tested in an independent validation cohort of 18 to 20 hyperthyroidism patients and 17 patients who later progressed to ophthalmopathy. The approximately 98 discovery patients were randomly divided into training and test sets at a 7:3 ratio. Thyroid tissue and blood T-cell repertoires from several Graves' hyperthyroidism patients were also compared in the study. Once sampling was done, hyperthyroidism patients were given methimazole at a starting dose of 30 mg daily, whereas ophthalmopathy patients were given high-dose intravenous methylprednisolone. TCR Vbeta CDR3 sequencing of roughly 140 peripheral blood samples (fewer than 45 ophthalmopathy, 75 to 80 hyperthyroidism and approximately 17 progressor patients) is reported in the paper. What the authors observed across the whole study: Most expanded thyroid clonotypes (frequency above 0.001) were also found in blood, which suggests that blood repertoires may mirror thyroid immune responses. A model built on a 13 V-J signature distinguished ophthalmopathy from stable hyperthyroidism, reaching roughly 88% sensitivity and about 81% specificity in cross-validation and 80%/75% in testing. In validation, progression to ophthalmopathy was predicted by the model with approximately 67% sensitivity and approximately 78% specificity, a median of about 6.4 months before onset. Sample size was not statistically predetermined, and investigators were not blinded to group allocation.

A patient counted as having stable Graves' hyperthyroidism if no progression to ophthalmopathy occurred over 18 months of follow-up. Hyperthyroidism patients were newly diagnosed, with disease duration under 2 months, and aged 18 to 65 years. Patients with uncontrolled infections, other autoimmune diseases, pregnancy or lactation were excluded. Diagnoses were established on the basis of clinical symptoms, serum thyroxine and TRAb, thyroid ultrasound, and orbital computed tomography. PBMCs were isolated from more than 8 ml of fresh peripheral blood by Ficoll-Paque density gradient centrifugation. Trizol reagent was used to extract total RNA, and RNA quality was then checked on an Agilent 2100 Bioanalyzer. According to the germline V gene, CDR1 reads SQVTM and CDR2 reads ANQGSEA. Taken from cysteine to phenylalanine, the CDR3 has 12 residues. Of all the DNA, just the CDR3 is kept, 36 bases in frame from base 1.

Comments on this clonotype: Its antigen is still unknown. An end of the junction does not agree with germline; a read error may underlie this.

TCR beta CDR3 regions were amplified from RNA transcripts. The TCR CDR3 was subjected to a first round of RT-PCR using the HTBI primer set and the Qiagen OneStep RT-PCR kit. A second multiplex PCR round built the libraries, followed by size selection and purification. Sequencing of the libraries was done on an Illumina HiSeq2000 using paired-end 100 bp reads. As for the original processing: Raw data were processed with SOAPnuke, discarding reads with adapters, uncalled bases, mean Phred below 15, or no exact constant-primer or identifier match. High-quality paired reads were merged using COPE v1.2.5, and each unique nucleotide sequence was defined as a clonotype. Clonotypes were aligned to IMGT TRBV, TRBD and TRBJ reference segments using MiTCR v1.1. Analysis was restricted to V-J combinations with a frequency above 0.0001, which covered roughly 99% of repertoires. The TCS score was defined as F50 (clonal expansion) divided by E x V (chaos), with BLOSUM62-based TCRdist calculated between CDR3 peptides within each V-J. Welch's t-statistics and random forest reduced several hundred V-J features to roughly 13, which were used in a naive Bayes classifier (R e1071). The Morisita-Horn index was used to measure how similar the thyroid and blood repertoires were. The public reads were run again by TCRdb, first through fastp at Q25 and then through MiXCR, and only productive beta chains were kept. When rows share a CDR3 protein, they turn into one entry using the most common DNA and genes. The V and J calls here are based on TCRdb, not the publication. For this sample the table gives roughly 800,000 distinct CDR3 sequences, of which around 38% were detected only once. Together, the top ten hold 8.9% of the sample.

This TCR derives from a man between 18 and 29 years old with Graves' hyperthyroidism. In this chain, TRBV29-1 is recombined with TRBJ2-7; the junction holds 7 bases that match TRBD1. Sequencing input: blood. CDR3 region: CSVETGTYKQYF. In nucleotide form, the sequence is TGCAGCGTTGAGACAGGGACCTACAAGCAGTACTTC.